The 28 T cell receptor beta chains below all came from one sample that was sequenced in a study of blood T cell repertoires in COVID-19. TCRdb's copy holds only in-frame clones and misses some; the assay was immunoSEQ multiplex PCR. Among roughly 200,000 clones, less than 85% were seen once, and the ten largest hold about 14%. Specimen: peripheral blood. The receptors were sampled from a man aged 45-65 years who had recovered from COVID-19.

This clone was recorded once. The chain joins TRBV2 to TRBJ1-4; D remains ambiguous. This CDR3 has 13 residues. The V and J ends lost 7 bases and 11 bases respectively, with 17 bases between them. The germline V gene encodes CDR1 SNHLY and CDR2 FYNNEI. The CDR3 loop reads CASTSQRWEKLFF. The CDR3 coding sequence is TGTGCCAGCACGAGTCAGCGATGGGAGAAACTGTTTTTT.

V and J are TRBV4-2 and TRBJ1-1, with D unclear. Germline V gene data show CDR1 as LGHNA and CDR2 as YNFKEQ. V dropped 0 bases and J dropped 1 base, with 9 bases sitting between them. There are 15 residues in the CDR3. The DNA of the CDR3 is TGTGCCAGCAGCCAAGAATCATACGGGAACACTGAAGCTTTCTTT. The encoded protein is CASSQESYGNTEAFF.

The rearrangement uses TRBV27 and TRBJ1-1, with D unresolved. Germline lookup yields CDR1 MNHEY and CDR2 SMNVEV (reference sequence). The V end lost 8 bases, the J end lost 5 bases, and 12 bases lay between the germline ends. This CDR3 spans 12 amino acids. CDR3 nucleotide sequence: TGTGCCAGCGTAAGAGGGTTAACTGAAGCTTTCTTT. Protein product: CASVRGLTEAFF.

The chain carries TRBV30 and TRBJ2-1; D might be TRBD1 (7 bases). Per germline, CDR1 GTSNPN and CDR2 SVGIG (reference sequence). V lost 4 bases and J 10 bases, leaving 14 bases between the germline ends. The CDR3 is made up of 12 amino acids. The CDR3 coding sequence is TGTGCCTGGACTCCGCAGGGGGGCGAGCAGTTCTTC. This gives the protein CAWTPQGGEQFF.

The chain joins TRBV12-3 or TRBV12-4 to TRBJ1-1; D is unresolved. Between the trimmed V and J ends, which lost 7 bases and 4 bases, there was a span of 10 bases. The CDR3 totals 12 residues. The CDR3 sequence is CASIRGGTEAFF. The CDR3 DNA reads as TGTGCCAGCATTCGGGGTGGCACTGAAGCTTTCTTT.

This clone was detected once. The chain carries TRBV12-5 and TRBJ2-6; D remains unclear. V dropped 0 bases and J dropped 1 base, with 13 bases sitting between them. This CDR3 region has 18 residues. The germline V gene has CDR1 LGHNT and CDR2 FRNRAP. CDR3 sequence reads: CASGLVLRVVSGANVLTF. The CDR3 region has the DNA TGTGCTAGTGGTTTGGTACTTCGGGTGGTTTCTGGGGCCAACGTCCTGACTTTC.

For the CDR3, the DNA is TGTGCCAGCAGCTTAGTGTACCCCGTCAGGGGGTTCCACTACGAGCAGTACTTC. This gives the protein CASSLVYPVRGFHYEQYF. The chain recombines TRBV11-2 with TRBJ2-7; 7 bases line up with TRBD1. Trimming took 1 base from V and 3 from J; bases not matched to a gene: 15. The CDR3 has 18 amino acids. The germline V gene encodes CDR1 SGHAT and CDR2 FQNNGV.

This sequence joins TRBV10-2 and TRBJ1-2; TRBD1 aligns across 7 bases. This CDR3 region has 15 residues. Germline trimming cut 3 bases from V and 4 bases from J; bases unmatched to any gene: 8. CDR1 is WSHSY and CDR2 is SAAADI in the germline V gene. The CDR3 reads CASSDLAGGSYGYTF. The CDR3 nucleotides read TGCGCCAGCAGTGATCTGGCAGGGGGTAGCTATGGCTACACCTTC.

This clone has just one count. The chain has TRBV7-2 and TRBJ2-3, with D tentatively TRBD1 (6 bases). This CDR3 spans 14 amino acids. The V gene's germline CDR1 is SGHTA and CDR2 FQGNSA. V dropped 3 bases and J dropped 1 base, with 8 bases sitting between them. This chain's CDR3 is CASSFAGGTDTQYF. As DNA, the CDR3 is TGTGCCAGCAGCTTCGCAGGGGGCACAGATACGCAGTATTTT.

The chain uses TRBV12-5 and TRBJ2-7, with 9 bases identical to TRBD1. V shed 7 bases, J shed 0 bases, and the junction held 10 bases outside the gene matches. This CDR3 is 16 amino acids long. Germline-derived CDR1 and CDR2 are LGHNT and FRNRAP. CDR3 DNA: TGTGCTAGTGCCCGGCCGGGACAGGGAACCTCCTACGAGCAGTACTTC. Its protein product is CASARPGQGTSYEQYF.

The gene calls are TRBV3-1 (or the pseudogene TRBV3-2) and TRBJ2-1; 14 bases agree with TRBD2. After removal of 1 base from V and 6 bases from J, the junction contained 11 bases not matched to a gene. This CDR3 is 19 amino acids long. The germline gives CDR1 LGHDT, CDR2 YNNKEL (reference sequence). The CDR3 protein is CASSQVPPGLAGVGNEQFF. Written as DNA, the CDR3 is TGTGCCAGCAGCCAAGTTCCACCGGGACTAGCGGGAGTTGGCAATGAGCAGTTCTTC.

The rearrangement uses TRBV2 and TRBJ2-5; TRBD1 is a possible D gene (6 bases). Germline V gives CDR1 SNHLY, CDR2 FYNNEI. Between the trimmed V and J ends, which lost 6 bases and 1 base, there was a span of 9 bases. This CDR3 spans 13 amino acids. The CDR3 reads CASRAGAQETQYF. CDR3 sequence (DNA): TGTGCCAGCAGGGCAGGGGCCCAAGAGACCCAGTACTTC.

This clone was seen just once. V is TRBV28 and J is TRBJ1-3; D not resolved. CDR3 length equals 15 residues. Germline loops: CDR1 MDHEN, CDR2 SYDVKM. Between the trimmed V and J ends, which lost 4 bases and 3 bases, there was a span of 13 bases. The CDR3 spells CASSSPPRGGNTIYF. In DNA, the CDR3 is TGTGCCAGCAGTTCCCCCCCCCGGGGTGGAAACACCATATATTTT.

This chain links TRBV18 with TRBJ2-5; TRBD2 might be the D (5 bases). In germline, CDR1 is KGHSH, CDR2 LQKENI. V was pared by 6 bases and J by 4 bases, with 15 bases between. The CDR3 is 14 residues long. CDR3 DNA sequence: TGTGCCAGCTCTCAGGCGGGTAGCACAGAGACCCAGTACTTC. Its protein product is CASSQAGSTETQYF.

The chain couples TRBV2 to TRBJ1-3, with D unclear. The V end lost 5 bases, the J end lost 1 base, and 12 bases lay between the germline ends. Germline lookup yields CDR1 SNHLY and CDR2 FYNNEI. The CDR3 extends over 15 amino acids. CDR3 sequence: CASSLLPGSGNTIYF. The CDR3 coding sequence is TGTGCCAGCAGTCTTCTCCCGGGGTCTGGAAACACCATATATTTT. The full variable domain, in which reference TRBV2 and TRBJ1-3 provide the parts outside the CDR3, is EPEVTQTPSHQVTQMGQEVILRCVPISNHLYFYWYRQILGQKVEFLVSFYNNEISEKSEIFDDQFSVERPDGSNFTLKIRSTKLEDSAMYFCASSLLPGSGNTIYFGEGSWLTVV.

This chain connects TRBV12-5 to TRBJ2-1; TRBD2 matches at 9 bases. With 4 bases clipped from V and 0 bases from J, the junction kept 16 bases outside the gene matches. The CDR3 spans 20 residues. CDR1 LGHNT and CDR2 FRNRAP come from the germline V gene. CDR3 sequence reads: CASGSPSRRREGSSYNEQFF. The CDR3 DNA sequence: TGTGCTAGTGGTTCCCCCTCACGTCGGCGGGAGGGTAGCTCCTACAATGAGCAGTTCTTC.

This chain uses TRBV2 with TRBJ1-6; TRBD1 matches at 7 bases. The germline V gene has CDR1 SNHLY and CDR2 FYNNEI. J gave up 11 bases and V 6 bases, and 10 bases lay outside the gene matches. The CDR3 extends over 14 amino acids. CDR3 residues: CASRGDSDFAPLHF. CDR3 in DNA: TGTGCCAGCAGGGGGGACAGTGATTTTGCACCCCTCCACTTT. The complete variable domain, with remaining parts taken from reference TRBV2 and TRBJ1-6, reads EPEVTQTPSHQVTQMGQEVILRCVPISNHLYFYWYRQILGQKVEFLVSFYNNEISEKSEIFDDQFSVERPDGSNFTLKIRSTKLEDSAMYFCASRGDSDFAPLHFGNGTRLTVT.

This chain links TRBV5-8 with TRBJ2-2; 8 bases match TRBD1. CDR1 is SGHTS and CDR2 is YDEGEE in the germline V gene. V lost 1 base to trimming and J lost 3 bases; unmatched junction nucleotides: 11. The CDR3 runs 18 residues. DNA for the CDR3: TGTGCCAGCAGCTTGAACTTCAGGACAGGGAGGCACACCGGGGAGCTGTTTTTT. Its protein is CASSLNFRTGRHTGELFF.

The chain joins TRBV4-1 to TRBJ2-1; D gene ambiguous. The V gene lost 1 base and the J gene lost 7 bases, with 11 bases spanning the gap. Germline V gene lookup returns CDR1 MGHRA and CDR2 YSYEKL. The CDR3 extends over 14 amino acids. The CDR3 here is CASSQAGRRNEQFF. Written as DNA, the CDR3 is TGCGCCAGCAGCCAAGCGGGTAGGCGGAATGAGCAGTTCTTC.

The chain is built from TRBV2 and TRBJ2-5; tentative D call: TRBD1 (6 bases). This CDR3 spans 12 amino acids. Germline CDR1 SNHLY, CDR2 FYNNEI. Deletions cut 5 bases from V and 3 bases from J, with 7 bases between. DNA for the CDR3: TGTGCCAGCAGTCCAGGGGAAGAGACCCAGTACTTC. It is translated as CASSPGEETQYF.

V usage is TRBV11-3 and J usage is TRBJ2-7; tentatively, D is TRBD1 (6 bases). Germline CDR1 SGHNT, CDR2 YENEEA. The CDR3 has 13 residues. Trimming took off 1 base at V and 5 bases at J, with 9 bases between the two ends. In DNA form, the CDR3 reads TGTGCCAGCAGCTTAGCACAGGGAGACGAGCAGTACTTC. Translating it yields CASSLAQGDEQYF.

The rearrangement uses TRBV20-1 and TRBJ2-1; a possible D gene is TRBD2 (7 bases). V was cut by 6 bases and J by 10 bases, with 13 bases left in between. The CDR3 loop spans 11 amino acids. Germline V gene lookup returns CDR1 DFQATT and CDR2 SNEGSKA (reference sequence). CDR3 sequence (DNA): TGCAGTGCCGACTCGGGGGGCGAGCAGTTCTTC. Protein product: CSADSGGEQFF.

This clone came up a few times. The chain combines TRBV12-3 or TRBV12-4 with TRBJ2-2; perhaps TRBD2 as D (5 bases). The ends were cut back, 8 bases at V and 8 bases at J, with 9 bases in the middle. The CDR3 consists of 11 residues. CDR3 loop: CASRELGELFF. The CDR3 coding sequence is TGTGCCAGCCGGGAATTGGGGGAGCTGTTTTTT.

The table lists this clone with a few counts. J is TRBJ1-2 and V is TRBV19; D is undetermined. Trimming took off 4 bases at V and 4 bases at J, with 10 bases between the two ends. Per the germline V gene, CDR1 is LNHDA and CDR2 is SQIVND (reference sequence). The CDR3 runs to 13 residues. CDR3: CASSKVQSYGYTF. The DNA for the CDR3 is TGTGCCAGTAGTAAAGTACAGTCCTATGGCTACACCTTC.

In DNA, the CDR3 is TGTGCCAGCAGCGGGCCCCCGGGACAGGTTAATGAAGCTTTCTTT. This codes for CASSGPPGQVNEAFF. The V gene is TRBV5-6, the J gene TRBJ1-1, with 8 bases lining up with TRBD1. The junction had 12 bases not matched to a gene; V was cut back by 4 bases and J by 7 bases. Germline V gene lookup returns CDR1 SGHDT and CDR2 YYEEEE. CDR3 length: 15 residues. The full variable domain, in which reference TRBV5-6 and TRBJ1-1 provide the parts outside the CDR3, is DAGVTQSPTHLIKTRGQQVTLRCSPKSGHDTVSWYQQALGQGPQFIFQYYEEEERQRGNFPDRFSGHQFPNYSSELNVNALLLGDSALYLCASSGPPGQVNEAFFGQGTRLTVV.

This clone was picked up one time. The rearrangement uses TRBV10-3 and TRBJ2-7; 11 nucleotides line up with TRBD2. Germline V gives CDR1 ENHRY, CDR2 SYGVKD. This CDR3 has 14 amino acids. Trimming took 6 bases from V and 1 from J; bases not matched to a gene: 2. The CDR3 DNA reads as TGTGCCATCAGGGGACTAGCGGAGTCCTACGAGCAGTACTTC. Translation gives CAIRGLAESYEQYF.

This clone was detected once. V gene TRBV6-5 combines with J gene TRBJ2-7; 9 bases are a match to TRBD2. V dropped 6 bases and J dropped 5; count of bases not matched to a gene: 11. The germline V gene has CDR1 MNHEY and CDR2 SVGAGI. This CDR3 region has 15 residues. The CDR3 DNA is TGTGCCAGCAGGAGAGGTTGGCGGGAGGGCCACGAGCAGTACTTC. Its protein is CASRRGWREGHEQYF.

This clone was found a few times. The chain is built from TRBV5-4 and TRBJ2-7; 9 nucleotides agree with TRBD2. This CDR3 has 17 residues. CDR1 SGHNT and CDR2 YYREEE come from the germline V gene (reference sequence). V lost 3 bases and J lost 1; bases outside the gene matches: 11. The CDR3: CASSSALAGVASYEQYF. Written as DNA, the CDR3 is TGTGCCAGCAGCTCGGCATTAGCGGGAGTTGCATCCTACGAGCAGTACTTC. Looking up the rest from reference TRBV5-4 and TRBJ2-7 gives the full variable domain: ETGVTQSPTHLIKTRGQQVTLRCSSQSGHNTVSWYQQALGQGPQFIFQYYREEENGRGNFPPRFSGLQFPNYSSELNVNALELDDSALYLCASSSALAGVASYEQYFGPGTRLTVT.